This record concerns one T cell receptor beta chain sequence. This clone was seen once. Its antigen is not yet known. Per-base quality was not reported, and no clone a single base away is much larger than it. This sample stems from a study of blood T cell repertoires in COVID-19 (TCRdb year 2020). Study-level background: Samples covering the acute and convalescent phases of COVID-19 were provided by collaborators in the United States, Italy and Spain. The prospective study material was composed of cDNA or gDNA derived from T cells, B-cell-depleted T cells, or PBMCs. Deeply sampled blood TCRbeta repertoires from subjects exposed to, actively infected with, or recovered from COVID-19 were included in the dataset. A freely available public database, intended as a resource for researchers studying the immune response to SARS-CoV-2, is where the repertoires were released. Samples were obtained from the ongoing ImmuneRACE study (first 160 participants) and from some 1,200 subjects provided by 6 global collaborators. Sample metadata almost always included a de-identified subject ID, COVID-19 status, age in years and sex. Where available, HLA class I and class II types were obtained from metadata supplied by the sample provider rather than from assay-based typing.

TCRbeta CDR3 regions were amplified from genomic DNA by means of the immunoSEQ Assay, a bias-controlled multiplex PCR. The paper's data handling went like this. Nucleated cell counts per sample were estimated from amplification of reference gene primers within the assay. To quantify the absolute abundance of each unique TCRbeta CDR3 rearrangement, sequence reads were collapsed and filtered. For each sample, productive Simpson clonality was calculated as the square root of Simpson's diversity index over productive rearrangements. Sourced from immuneACCESS, this table was stored by TCRdb with only in-frame sequences that have V and J called. A share of the clones is absent; for the studies checked, an unresolved V gene accounts for under half, and the remainder has no known explanation. The V and J calls and clone size are taken from that table; D and trimming were inferred from the DNA. The sample has 210,000 or so clones on record, approximately 90% of them singletons. Of the sample, approximately 12% falls within the top ten clones.

Results the study describes overall, beyond this receptor: Clinical and demographic metadata were provided uncurated, with the amount varying by source and participant.

The germline V gene (reference sequence) yields SGHAT for CDR1 and FQDESV for CDR2. From its cysteine to its phenylalanine, the CDR3 spans 15 amino acids. Only CDR3 DNA remains: 45 bases, in frame from the first base. Here V drops 7 bases and J drops 0 bases, and the junction holds 8 bases not matched to any gene. Another Seattle source contributed samples from volunteer blood donors who had recovered from COVID-19. The collaborating institutions used their own protocols to collect whole blood in K2EDTA tubes. For TCRbeta analysis, collaborators shipped samples as frozen whole blood, isolated PBMCs, or DNA extracted from either of those sample types.

Recombination linked TRBV11-1 to TRBJ2-7; the junction holds 8 bases that match TRBD2. Sequenced: peripheral blood. The receptor was derived from a woman in her late teens or twenties who had recovered from COVID-19. The CDR3 protein is CASTVSGRPSYEQYF. The nucleotide sequence is TGTGCCAGCACTGTAAGCGGGAGACCCTCCTACGAGCAGTACTTC.